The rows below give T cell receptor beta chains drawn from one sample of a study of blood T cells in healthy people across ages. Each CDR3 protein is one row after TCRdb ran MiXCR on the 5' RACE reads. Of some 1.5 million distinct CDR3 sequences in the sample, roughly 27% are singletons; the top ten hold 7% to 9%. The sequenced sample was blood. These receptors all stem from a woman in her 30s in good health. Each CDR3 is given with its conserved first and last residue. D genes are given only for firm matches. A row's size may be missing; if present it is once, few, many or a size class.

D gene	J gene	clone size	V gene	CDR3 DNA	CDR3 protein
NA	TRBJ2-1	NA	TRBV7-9	TGTGCCAGCAGCGCCATAGCGGTTGGCTACAATGAGCAGTTCTTC	CASSAIAVGYNEQFF
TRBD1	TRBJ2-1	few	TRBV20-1	TGCAGTGCTTCACAGGGGTCAGGTGGGAATGAGCAGTTCTTC	CSASQGSGGNEQFF
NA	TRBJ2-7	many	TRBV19	TGTGCCAGTAGATATGCCGGGACACTCTCCTACGAGCAGTACTTC	CASRYAGTLSYEQYF
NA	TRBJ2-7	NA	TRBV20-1	TGCAGTGCTAGAGGTCTCTTCGAGCAGTACTTC	CSARGLFEQYF
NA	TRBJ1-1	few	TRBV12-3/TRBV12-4	TGTGCCAGCAGTTTAAGTATGTGGACTGAAGCTTTCTTT	CASSLSMWTEAFF
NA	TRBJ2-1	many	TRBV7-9	TGTGCCAGCAGACCACCGGGGAGCTCCTACAATGAGCAGTTCTTC	CASRPPGSSYNEQFF
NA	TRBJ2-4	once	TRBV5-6	TGTGCCAGCAGCCCCTCCCCAGCCAAAAACATTCAGTACTTC	CASSPSPAKNIQYF
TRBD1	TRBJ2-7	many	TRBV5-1	TGCGCCAGCAGCTCGGGGACAGGGGGCAACGAGCAGTACTTC	CASSSGTGGNEQYF
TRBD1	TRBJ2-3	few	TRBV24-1	TGTGCCACCAGTGATCCGGGGAACAGGGGACAAGATACGCAGTATTTT	CATSDPGNRGQDTQYF
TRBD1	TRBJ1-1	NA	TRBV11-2	TGTGCCAGCAGGTCGACAGGGGAGAGCACTGAAGCTTTCTTT	CASRSTGESTEAFF
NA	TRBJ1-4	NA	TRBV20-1	TGCAGTGCGACGCCATGGTCAACTAATGAAAAACTGTTTTTT	CSATPWSTNEKLFF
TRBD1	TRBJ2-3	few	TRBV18	TGTGCCAGCTCCACAGGGGTTTCAGATACGCAGTATTTT	CASSTGVSDTQYF
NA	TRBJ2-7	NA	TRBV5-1	TGCGCCAGCAGCCCTACAGGGAGTTCCTCCTACGAGCAGTACTTC	CASSPTGSSSYEQYF
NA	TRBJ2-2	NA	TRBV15	TGTGCCACCTCCTATGGACAGACCACCGGGGAGCTGTTTTTT	CATSYGQTTGELFF
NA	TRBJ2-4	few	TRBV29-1	TGCAGCGTTGGGGTGCCCGGGGGCGAAAACATTCAGTACTTC	CSVGVPGGENIQYF
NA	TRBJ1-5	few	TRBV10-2	TGCGCCAGCAGTGCGACAGGTCCTCATCAGCCCCAGCATTTT	CASSATGPHQPQHF
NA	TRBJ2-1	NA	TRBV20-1	TGCAACGTACAGGGTGTTGGCAATGAGCAGTTCTTC	CNVQGVGNEQFF